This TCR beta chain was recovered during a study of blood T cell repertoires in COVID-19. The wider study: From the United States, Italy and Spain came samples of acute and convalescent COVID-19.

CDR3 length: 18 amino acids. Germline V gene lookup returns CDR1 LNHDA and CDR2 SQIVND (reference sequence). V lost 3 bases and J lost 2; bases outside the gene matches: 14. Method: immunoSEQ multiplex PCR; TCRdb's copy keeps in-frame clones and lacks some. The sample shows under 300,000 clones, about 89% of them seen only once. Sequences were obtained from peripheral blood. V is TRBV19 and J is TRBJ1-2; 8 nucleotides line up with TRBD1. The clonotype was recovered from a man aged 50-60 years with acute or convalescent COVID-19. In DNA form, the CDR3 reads TGTGCCAGTAGTATGGTCTATTGGACAGGGTCCGCAAACTATGGCTACACCTTC. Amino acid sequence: CASSMVYWTGSANYGYTF.